This note documents a single T cell receptor (beta chain) sequence. This clone was seen only once. This receptor's antigen is unknown. Per-base qualities were not stored, and no clone one base away is much larger. For TCR beta library preparation, approximately 2 micrograms of genomic DNA was extracted from cryopreserved PBMCs. Longitudinal blood samples from CLL patients on ibrutinib monotherapy underwent high-throughput TCR beta sequencing. The patients were enrolled in a single-center, open-label phase 2 trial of ibrutinib monotherapy. As encoded in the germline V gene, CDR1 is SGHAT while CDR2 is FQNNGV. From the cysteine up to the phenylalanine, the CDR3 has a length of 19 residues. CDR3 DNA only is kept here, 57 bases in frame from base 1. V drops 0 bases and J drops 4 bases, leaving 24 bases in between. On a MiSeq, deep resolution sequencing aimed for a depth between 1 in 1 million and 1 in 200,000 T cells, with each clonotype covered approximately 9.2x on average. The immunoSEQ hsTCRB Kit was used to generate TCR beta libraries. For the original study's pipeline: Data were analyzed with ImmunoSEQ Data Assistant and ImmunoSEQ Analyzer, with V, D and J genes assigned per IMGT definitions. Clonality was computed as one minus normalized Shannon entropy of productive rearrangement frequencies, ranging from 0 to 1. Only overrepresented clonotypes making up at least 0.05% of each patient's repertoire were included in the public clonotype analysis. Approximately 13 age-matched healthy donor repertoires from immuneACCESS served as clonality controls. In TCRdb, the immuneACCESS table is reduced to in-frame sequences with V and J assigned. These tables do not hold every clone; where another copy was compared, an unresolved V gene accounts for under half, and the others remain unexplained. The V and J calls and clone size are taken from that table; D and trimming were inferred from the DNA. In this sample the table shows about 140,000 clones, 70% to 90% of which occur a single time. 7.5% to 9% of the sample goes to the ten largest clones.

The sample comes from a study of cytotoxic CD8 clonotypes in ibrutinib-treated CLL (dated by TCRdb to about 2021). In terms of the full investigation: The cohort included about 15 treatment-naive and fewer than 12 relapsed/refractory patients; around 18 were IGHV unmutated. Every remission and progressive disease sample was obtained while ibrutinib was still being received by the patients. Longitudinal samples were available for about 30% of the 86 trial participants. Cryopreserved peripheral blood mononuclear cells were obtained before treatment, at response, and at either sustained remission or disease progression. Partial responses were observed in 24 patients and complete responses in 2; after a median follow-up of around 64 months, remission was maintained in 15 or so patients and progression was observed in some twelve. Response samples were obtained after a median of around eleven months of treatment, with a range of about 6 to 36 months. On average, each sample had about 250,000 productive templates and 96,000 or so productive rearrangements. What the study reported, not specific to this receptor: Sustained-remission and progressing patients did not have matched sampling times, and lymph node repertoires were not examined. At baseline, clonality was higher than in age-matched healthy donors and showed a strong correlation with circulating CD8+ T-cell counts. Public clonotypes were rare and either shrank or stayed stable during treatment, and the rise in clonality at ibrutinib response reflected expansion of private clonotypes. At ibrutinib response clonality went up, during sustained remission it held steady, and at progression it dropped back toward baseline.

The clonotype originates from a human donor with chronic lymphocytic leukemia. The sequencing used PBMCs, collected after 36 months of ibrutinib treatment. The chain joins TRBV11-2 to TRBJ2-5, with the D gene not clear enough to name. The DNA reads as follows: TGTGCCAGCAGCTTAGATCAGGTGGGGATGGCTACTCGACCAGAGACCCAGTACTTC. Translation gives CASSLDQVGMATRPETQYF.